The present entry profiles one TCR beta chain with its context. Under the authors' procedure: Reference gene primer amplification gave estimated nucleated cell counts. Using immunoSEQ multiplex PCR, the repertoire was profiled, and TCRdb retains in-frame clones only, with some absent. V and J calls and clone size are as listed in that table; D and trimming were resolved from the DNA. The table lists about 60,000 clones, about four fifths of them singletons. This sample is drawn from a study of blood T cell repertoires in COVID-19. On the study more broadly: Samples representing acute and convalescent COVID-19 were sourced from the United States, Italy and Spain. Sources were T cells, B-cell-depleted T cells, or PBMCs; the material itself was cDNA or gDNA.

Seattle enrolled patients during active infection and tracked them longitudinally. The germline CDR1 and CDR2 sequences are SGHAT and FQNNGV. J gave up 4 bases and V 5 bases, and 11 bases lay outside the gene matches. This CDR3 has 16 residues. The specimen was peripheral blood. The rearrangement joins TRBV11-2 to TRBJ1-3; 7 nucleotides line up with TRBD1. The TCR was taken from a man aged 55 to 70 with COVID-19, enrolled during active disease. The CDR3 DNA follows: TGTGCCAGCAGCACCAGACAGGGAGCAGGGGGAAACACCATATATTTT. Its protein is CASSTRQGAGGNTIYF. Drawing the rest from reference TRBV11-2 and TRBJ1-3, the complete variable domain is EAGVAQSPRYKIIEKRQSVAFWCNPISGHATLYWYQQILGQGPKLLIQFQNNGVVDDSQLPKDRFSAERLKGVDSTLKIQPAKLEDSAVYLCASSTRQGAGGNTIYFGEGSWLTVV.